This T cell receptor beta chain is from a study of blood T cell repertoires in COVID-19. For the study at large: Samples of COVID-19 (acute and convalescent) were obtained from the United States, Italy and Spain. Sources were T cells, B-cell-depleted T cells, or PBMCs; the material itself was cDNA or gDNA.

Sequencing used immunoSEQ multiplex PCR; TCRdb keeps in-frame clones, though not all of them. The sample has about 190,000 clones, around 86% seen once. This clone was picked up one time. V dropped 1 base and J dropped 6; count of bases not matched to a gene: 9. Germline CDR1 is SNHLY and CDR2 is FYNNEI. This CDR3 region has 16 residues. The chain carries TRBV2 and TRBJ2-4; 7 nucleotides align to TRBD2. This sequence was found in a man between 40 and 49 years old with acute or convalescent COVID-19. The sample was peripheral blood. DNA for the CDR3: TGTGCCAGCAGTGAAGAACTCGCGGGGGTAACAAACATTCAGTACTTC. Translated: CASSEELAGVTNIQYF.